This T cell receptor (beta chain) was found in a study of T cell repertoires in cytomegalovirus infection. Across the study: CMV epitopes used comprised recently identified HLA-C-restricted ones and well-studied HLA-B-restricted ones.

Each CDR3 protein gets one entry after TCRdb re-called the reads with MiXCR. This table holds hundreds of thousands of distinct CDR3 sequences, roughly 33% found once. Findings and caveats of the study: Identification of carriers of CMV plus the relevant HLA was achieved through cumulative public TCR beta family frequency.

This clonotype was detected a few times. Its antigen is still unknown. Germline V gene lookup returns CDR1 LNHDA and CDR2 SQIVND (reference sequence). The V and J ends lost 1 base and 2 bases respectively, with 19 bases between them. The CDR3 loop spans 18 amino acids. This material consisted of cultured PBMCs, taken from culture after CMV antigen stimulation. The rearrangement links TRBV19 to TRBJ2-3, with D uncertain. The sequence was obtained from a human donor in good health (CMV status not recorded). Some clones in this sample may be carry-over from other donors' samples. CDR3 coding DNA: TGTGCCAGTAGTATAGCCCAGAGGAACTTTTACGACACAGATACGCAGTATTTT. This codes for CASSIAQRNFYDTDTQYF. Complete variable domain (other parts from reference TRBV19 and TRBJ2-3): DGGITQSPKYLFRKEGQNVTLSCEQNLNHDAMYWYRQDPGQGLRLIYYSQIVNDFQKGDIAEGYSVSREKKESFPLTVTSAQKNPTAFYLCASSIAQRNFYDTDTQYFGPGTRLTVL.